This TCR beta chain was sequenced for a study of blood T cell repertoires in COVID-19. Looking at the study overall: Spain, Italy and the United States supplied samples that represented acute and convalescent COVID-19. PBMCs, B-cell-depleted T cells, or T cells were the source of the cDNA or gDNA that made up the material.

Here immunoSEQ multiplex PCR was the method, and the copy in TCRdb shows in-frame clones only, minus some. The data hold approximately 200,000 clones, with 70% to 90% observed a single time. The V gene's germline CDR1 is GTSNPN and CDR2 SVGIG (reference sequence). The V gene lost 7 bases and the J gene lost 5 bases, with 14 bases spanning the gap. The length of the CDR3 is 12 residues. All enrollees were roughly 18 to 100 years old and from under 25 US areas. The rearrangement uses TRBV30 and TRBJ1-1, with D perhaps matching TRBD1 (6 bases). Specimen: PBMCs or T cells enriched from blood (not recorded which). The receptor was derived from a man in his thirties or forties who had recovered from COVID-19. The DNA of the CDR3 is TGTGCCTCGAAAAGGGGGGGGACTGAAGCTTTCTTT. It yields the protein CASKRGGTEAFF.